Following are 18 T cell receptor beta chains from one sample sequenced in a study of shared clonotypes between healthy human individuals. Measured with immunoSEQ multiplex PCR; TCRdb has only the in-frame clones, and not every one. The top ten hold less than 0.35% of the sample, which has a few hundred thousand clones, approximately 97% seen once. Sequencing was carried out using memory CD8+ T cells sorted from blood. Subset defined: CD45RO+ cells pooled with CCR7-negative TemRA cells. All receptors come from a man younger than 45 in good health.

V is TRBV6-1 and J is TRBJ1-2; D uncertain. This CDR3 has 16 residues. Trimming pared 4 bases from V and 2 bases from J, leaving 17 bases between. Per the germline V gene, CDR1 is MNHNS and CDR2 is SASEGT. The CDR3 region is CASSGRNKGWNYGYTF. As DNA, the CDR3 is TGTGCCAGCAGTGGGCGTAACAAGGGATGGAACTATGGCTACACCTTC.

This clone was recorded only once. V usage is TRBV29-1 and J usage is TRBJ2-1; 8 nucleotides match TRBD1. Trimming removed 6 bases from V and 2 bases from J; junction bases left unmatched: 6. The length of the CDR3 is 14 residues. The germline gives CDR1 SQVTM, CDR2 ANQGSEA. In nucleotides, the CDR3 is TGCAGCGTGGAACAGGGGGTACCCTACAATGAGCAGTTCTTC. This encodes CSVEQGVPYNEQFF.

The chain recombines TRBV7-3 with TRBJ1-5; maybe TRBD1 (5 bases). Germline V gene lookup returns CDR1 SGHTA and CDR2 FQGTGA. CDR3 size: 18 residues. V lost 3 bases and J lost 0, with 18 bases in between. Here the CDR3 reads CASSLYGGRRYSNQPQHF. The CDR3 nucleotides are TGTGCCAGCAGCTTGTACGGGGGAAGAAGGTATAGCAATCAGCCCCAGCATTTT.

CDR3 protein: CASRLTTGTYGYTF. The CDR3 nucleotides read TGTGCCAGCAGACTTACGACAGGGACCTATGGCTACACCTTC. The rearrangement uses TRBV2 and TRBJ1-2; TRBD1 aligns across 7 bases. This CDR3 spans 14 amino acids. The germline CDR1 and CDR2 sequences are SNHLY and FYNNEI. After removal of 6 bases from V and 4 bases from J, the junction contained 8 bases not matched to a gene. Full variable domain (remainder filled in from reference TRBV2 and TRBJ1-2): EPEVTQTPSHQVTQMGQEVILRCVPISNHLYFYWYRQILGQKVEFLVSFYNNEISEKSEIFDDQFSVERPDGSNFTLKIRSTKLEDSAMYFCASRLTTGTYGYTFGSGTRLTVV.

In DNA, the CDR3 is TGTGCCAGCCGGGACATGGACTACAATGAGCAGTTCTTC. This encodes CASRDMDYNEQFF. The chain uses TRBV19 and TRBJ2-1, with D maybe TRBD1 (6 bases). V was shortened by 9 bases and J by 3 bases, with 12 bases between the two germline ends. The germline CDR1 and CDR2 sequences are LNHDA and SQIVND (reference sequence). CDR3 size: 13 residues.

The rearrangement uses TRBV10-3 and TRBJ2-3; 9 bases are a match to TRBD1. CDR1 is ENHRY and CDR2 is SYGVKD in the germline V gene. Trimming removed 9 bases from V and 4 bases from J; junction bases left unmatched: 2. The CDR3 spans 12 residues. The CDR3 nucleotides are TGTGCCATGCGACAGGGGGCAGATACGCAGTATTTT. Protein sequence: CAMRQGADTQYF.

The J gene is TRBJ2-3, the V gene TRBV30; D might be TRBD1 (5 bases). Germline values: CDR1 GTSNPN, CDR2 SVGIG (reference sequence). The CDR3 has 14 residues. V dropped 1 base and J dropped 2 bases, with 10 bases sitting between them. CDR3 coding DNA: TGTGCCTGGAGTGCGGGCAGGGTCACAGATACGCAGTATTTT. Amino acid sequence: CAWSAGRVTDTQYF. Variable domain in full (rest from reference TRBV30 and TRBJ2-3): SQTIHQWPATLVQPVGSPLSLECTVEGTSNPNLYWYRQAAGRGLQLLFYSVGIGQISSEVPQNLSASRPQDRQFILSSKKLLLSDSGFYLCAWSAGRVTDTQYFGPGTRLTVL.

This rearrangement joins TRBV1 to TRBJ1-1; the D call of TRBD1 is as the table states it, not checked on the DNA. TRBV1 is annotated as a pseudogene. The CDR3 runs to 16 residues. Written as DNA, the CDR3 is TGCACCAGCAGCCCTTCCTCCATCCTCAGGTACACTGAAGCTTTCTTT. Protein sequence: CTSSPSSILRYTEAFF.

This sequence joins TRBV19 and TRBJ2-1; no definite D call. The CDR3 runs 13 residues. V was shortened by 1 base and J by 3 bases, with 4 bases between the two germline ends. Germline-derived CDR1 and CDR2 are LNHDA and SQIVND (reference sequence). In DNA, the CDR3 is TGTGCCAGTAGTATAGGGGGCTACAATGAGCAGTTCTTC. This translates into CASSIGGYNEQFF.

The CDR3 sequence: CASSLRGTGGHGYTF. The CDR3 DNA reads TGTGCCAGTAGCCTTCGGGGGACAGGGGGCCACGGCTACACCTTC. V is TRBV19 and J is TRBJ1-2; TRBD1 agrees at 12 bases. The CDR3 has 15 amino acids. The V gene's germline CDR1 is LNHDA and CDR2 SQIVND (reference sequence). Unmatched junction bases numbered 10, after V lost 6 bases and J lost 8 bases.

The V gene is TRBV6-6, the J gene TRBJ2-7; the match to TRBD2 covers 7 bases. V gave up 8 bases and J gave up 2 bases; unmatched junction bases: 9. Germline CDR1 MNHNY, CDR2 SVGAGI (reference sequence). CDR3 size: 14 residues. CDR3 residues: CASLGTIDAYEQYF. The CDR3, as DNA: TGTGCCAGCCTCGGGACTATCGACGCCTACGAGCAGTACTTC.

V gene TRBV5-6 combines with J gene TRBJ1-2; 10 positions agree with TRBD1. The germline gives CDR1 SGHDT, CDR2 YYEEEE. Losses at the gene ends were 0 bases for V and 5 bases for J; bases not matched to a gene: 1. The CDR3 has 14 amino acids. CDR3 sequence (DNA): TGTGCCAGCAGCTTGGGACAGGGGGCTTATGGCTACACCTTC. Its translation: CASSLGQGAYGYTF.

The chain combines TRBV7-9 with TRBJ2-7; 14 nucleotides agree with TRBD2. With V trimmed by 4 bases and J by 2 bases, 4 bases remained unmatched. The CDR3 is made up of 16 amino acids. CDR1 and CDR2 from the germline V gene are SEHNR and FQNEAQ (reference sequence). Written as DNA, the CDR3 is TGTGCCAGCAGCTCGACGACTAGCGGGAGGGCCTACGAGCAGTACTTC. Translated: CASSSTTSGRAYEQYF.

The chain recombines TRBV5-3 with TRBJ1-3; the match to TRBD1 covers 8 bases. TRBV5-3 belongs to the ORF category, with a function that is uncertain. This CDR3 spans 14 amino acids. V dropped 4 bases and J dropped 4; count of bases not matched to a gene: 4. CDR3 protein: CARSRQGCGNTIYF. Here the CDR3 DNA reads TGTGCCAGAAGCCGACAGGGGTGCGGAAACACCATATATTTT.

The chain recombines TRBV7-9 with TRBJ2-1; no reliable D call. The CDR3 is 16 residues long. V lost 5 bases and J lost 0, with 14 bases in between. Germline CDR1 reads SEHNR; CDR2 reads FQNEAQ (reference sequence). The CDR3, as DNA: TGTGCCAGCAGCCCAAGCACTGGAAACTCCTACAATGAGCAGTTCTTC. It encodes CASSPSTGNSYNEQFF.

The CDR3 DNA is TGTGCCAGTAGTATTTCCCAACCACGATTGTGGTGGGGAGGGCATAATGAGCAGTTCTTC. It codes for CASSISQPRLWWGGHNEQFF. The chain employs TRBV19 and TRBJ2-1, with 7 bases aligning to TRBD2. CDR1 and CDR2 from the germline V gene are LNHDA and SQIVND (reference sequence). Germline trimming cut 3 bases from V and 7 bases from J; bases unmatched to any gene: 24. CDR3 length: 20 amino acids.

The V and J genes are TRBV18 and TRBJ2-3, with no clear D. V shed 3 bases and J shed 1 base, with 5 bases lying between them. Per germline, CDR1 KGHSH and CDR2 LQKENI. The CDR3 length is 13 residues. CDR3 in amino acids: CASSPTGTDTQYF. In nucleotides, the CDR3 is TGTGCCAGCTCACCTACGGGCACAGATACGCAGTATTTT.

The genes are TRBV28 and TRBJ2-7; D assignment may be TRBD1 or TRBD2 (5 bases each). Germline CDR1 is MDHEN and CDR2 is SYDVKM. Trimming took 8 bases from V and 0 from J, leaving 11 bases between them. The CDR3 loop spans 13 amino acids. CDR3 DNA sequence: TGTGCCAGCGGGGGTTTCATCTCCTACGAGCAGTACTTC. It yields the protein CASGGFISYEQYF.